This T cell receptor (beta chain) was obtained from a study of blood T cell repertoires in COVID-19. Background on the study: Samples came from the United States, Italy and Spain, spanning acute and convalescent COVID-19. Sample material is recorded as cDNA or gDNA derived from T cells, B-cell-depleted T cells, or PBMCs.

Germline V CDR1 and CDR2: MGHRA, YSYEKL. The CDR3 spans 17 residues. V lost 4 bases, J lost 0 bases, and 16 bases lay in between. Original methodology: Nucleated cell counts were estimated from reference gene primer amplification. Repertoires were generated with immunoSEQ multiplex PCR, while TCRdb's copy carries only in-frame clones and drops some. The V and J calls and clone size come from that table; D and trimming were worked out from the DNA. This table has under 500,000 clones, around 89% appearing once. The receptor's source is a woman aged 25 to 45 with acute or convalescent COVID-19. The rearrangement links TRBV4-1 to TRBJ2-1, with D possibly being TRBD1 (6 bases). Sequenced: peripheral blood. DNA for the CDR3: TGCGCCAGCAGCCGCGTGGGGACAACAGCCTCCTACAATGAGCAGTTCTTC. The encoded protein is CASSRVGTTASYNEQFF.